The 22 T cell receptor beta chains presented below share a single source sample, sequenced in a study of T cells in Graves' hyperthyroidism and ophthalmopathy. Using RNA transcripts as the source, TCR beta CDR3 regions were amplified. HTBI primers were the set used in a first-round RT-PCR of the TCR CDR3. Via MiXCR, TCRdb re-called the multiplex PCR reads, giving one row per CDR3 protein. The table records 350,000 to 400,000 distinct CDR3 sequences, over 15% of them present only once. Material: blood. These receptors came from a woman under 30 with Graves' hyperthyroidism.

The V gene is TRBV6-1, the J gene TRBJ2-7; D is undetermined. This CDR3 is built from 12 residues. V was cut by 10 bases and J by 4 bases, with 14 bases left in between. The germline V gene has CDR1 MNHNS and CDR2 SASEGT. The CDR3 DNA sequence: TGTGCCACCCATGGAATAACGTACGAGCAGTACTTC. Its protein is CATHGITYEQYF.

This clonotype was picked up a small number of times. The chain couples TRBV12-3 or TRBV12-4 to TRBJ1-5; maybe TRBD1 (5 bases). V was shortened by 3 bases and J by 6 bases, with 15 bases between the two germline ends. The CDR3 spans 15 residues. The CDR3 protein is CASSLMSGLGQPQHF. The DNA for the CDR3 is TGTGCCAGCAGTTTGATGTCAGGGTTGGGTCAGCCCCAGCATTTT.

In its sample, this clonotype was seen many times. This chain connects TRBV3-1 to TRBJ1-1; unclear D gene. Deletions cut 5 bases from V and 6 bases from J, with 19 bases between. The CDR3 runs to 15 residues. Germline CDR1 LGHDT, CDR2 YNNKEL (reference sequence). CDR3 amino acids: CASSDLASPRPEAFF. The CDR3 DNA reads TGTGCCAGCAGCGACCTAGCCTCACCTAGGCCTGAAGCTTTCTTT.

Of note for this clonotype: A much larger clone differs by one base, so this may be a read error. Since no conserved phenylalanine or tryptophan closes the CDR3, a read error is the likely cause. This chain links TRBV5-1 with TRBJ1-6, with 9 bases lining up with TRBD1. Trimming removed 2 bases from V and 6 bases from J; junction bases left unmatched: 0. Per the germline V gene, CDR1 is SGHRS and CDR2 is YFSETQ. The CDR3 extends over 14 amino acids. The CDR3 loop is CASSLQGANSPLHL. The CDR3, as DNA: TGCGCCAGCAGCTTACAGGGGGCTAATTCACCCCTCCACTTG.

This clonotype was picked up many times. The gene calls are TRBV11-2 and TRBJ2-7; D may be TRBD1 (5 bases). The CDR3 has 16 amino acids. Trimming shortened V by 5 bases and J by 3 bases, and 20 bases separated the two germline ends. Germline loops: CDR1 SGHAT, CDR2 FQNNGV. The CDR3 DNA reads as TGTGCCAGCAGCCCTAGGCCCAGGGTCCTAGTCTACGAGCAGTACTTC. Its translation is CASSPRPRVLVYEQYF.

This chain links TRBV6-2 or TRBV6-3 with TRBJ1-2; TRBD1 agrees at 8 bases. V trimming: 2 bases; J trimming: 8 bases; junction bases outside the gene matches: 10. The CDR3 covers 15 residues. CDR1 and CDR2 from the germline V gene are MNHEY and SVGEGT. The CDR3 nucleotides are TGTGCCAGCAGTTACACGTCCCGGGACAGGCGCGGCTACACCTTC. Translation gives CASSYTSRDRRGYTF.

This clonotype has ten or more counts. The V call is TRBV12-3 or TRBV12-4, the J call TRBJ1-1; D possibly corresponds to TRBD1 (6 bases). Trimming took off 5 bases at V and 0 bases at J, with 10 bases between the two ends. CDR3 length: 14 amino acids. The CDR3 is CASSLDRMNTEAFF. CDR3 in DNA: TGTGCCAGCAGTCTCGACAGGATGAACACTGAAGCTTTCTTT.

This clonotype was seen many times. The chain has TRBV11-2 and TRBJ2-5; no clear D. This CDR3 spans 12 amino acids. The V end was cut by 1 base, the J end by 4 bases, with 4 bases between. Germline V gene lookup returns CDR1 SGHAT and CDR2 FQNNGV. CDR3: CASSLVRETQYF. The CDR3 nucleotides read TGTGCCAGCAGCTTAGTCAGAGAGACCCAGTACTTC.

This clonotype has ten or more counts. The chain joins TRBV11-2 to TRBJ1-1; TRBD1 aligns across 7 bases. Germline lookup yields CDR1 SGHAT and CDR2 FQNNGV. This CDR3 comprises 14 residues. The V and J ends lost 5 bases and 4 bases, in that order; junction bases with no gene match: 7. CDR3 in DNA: TGTGCCAGCAGCGCCAGGGGGGACGGCACTGAAGCTTTCTTT. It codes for CASSARGDGTEAFF.

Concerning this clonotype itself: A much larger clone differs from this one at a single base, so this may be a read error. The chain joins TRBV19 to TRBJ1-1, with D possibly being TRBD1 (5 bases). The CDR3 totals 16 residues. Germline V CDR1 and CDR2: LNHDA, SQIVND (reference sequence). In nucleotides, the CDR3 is TGTGCCAGTAGTAGCCCATTTTCTGGGACGGGCACTGAAGCTTTGTTT. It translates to CASSSPFSGTGTEALF.

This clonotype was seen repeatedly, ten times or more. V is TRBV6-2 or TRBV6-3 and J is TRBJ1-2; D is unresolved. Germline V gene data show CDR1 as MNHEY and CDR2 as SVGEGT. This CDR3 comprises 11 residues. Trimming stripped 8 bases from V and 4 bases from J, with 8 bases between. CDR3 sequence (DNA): TGTGCCAGCGGGTTTGGCTATGGCTACACCTTC. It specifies CASGFGYGYTF.

The CDR3 bases are TGCAGCGTTGCCACCGGGACAGCTCACTATGGCTACACCTTC. Its protein product is CSVATGTAHYGYTF. The V and J genes are TRBV29-1 and TRBJ1-2, with 7 bases aligning to TRBD1. After removal of 4 bases from V and 3 bases from J, the junction contained 8 bases not matched to a gene. This CDR3 comprises 14 residues. Germline loops: CDR1 SQVTM, CDR2 ANQGSEA.

CDR3 protein: CAWSVQGLWNTEAFF. The CDR3 DNA is TGTGCCTGGAGTGTACAGGGACTGTGGAACACTGAAGCTTTCTTT. This chain joins TRBV30 and TRBJ1-1, with a weak D call TRBD1 (6 bases). This CDR3 contains 15 residues. Germline values: CDR1 GTSNPN, CDR2 SVGIG (reference sequence). Trimming shortened V by 0 bases and J by 1 base, and 12 bases separated the two germline ends.

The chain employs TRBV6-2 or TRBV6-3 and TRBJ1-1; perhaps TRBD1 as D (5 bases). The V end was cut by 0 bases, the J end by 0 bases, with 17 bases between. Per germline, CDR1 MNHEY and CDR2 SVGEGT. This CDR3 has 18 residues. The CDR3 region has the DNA TGTGCCAGCAGTTACTCGAGCAGGGCTTATACTATGAACACTGAAGCTTTCTTT. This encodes CASSYSSRAYTMNTEAFF.

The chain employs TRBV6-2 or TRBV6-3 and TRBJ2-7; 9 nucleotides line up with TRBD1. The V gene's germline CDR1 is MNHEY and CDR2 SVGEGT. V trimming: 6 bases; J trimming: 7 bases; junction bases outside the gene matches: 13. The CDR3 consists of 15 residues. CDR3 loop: CASRAQPGQGGEQYF. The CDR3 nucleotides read TGTGCCAGCAGAGCCCAACCGGGACAGGGAGGGGAGCAGTACTTC.

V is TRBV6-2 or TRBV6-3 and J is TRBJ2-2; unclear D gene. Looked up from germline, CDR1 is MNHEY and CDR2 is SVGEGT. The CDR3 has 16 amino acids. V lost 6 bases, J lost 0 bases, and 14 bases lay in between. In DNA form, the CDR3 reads TGTGCCAGCAGCAGACGCCAGAGCACGAACACCGGGGAGCTGTTTTTT. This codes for CASSRRQSTNTGELFF.

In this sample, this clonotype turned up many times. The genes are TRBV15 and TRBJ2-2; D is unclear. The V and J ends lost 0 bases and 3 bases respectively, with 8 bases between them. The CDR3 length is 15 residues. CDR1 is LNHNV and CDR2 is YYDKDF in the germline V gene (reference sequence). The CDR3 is CATSRDTLHTGELFF. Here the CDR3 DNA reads TGTGCCACCAGCAGAGATACCCTACACACCGGGGAGCTGTTTTTT.

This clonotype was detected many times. CDR3 sequence: CASSPYRDNTYEQYF. The CDR3 DNA sequence: TGTGCCAGCAGCCCCTACCGGGACAACACCTACGAGCAGTACTTC. This chain joins TRBV14 and TRBJ2-7, with TRBD1 as a possible D gene (6 bases). The CDR3 length is 15 residues. The germline gives CDR1 SGHDN, CDR2 FVKESK. With 4 bases removed from V and 2 bases from J, the gap between germline ends came to 15 bases.

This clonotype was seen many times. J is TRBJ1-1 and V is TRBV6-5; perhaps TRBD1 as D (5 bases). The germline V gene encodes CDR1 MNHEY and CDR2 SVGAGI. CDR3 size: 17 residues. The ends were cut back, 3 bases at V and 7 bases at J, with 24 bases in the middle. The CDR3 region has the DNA TGTGCCAGCAGTTATTCTGTGGACAATCTGTGGAGAGGTGAAGCTTTCTTT. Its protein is CASSYSVDNLWRGEAFF.

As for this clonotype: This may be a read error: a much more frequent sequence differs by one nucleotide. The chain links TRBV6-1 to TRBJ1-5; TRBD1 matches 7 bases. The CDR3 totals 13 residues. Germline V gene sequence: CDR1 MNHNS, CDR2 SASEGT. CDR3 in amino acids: CASTITRGQPQRF. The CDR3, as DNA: TGTGCCAGCACCATAACCCGGGGACAGCCCCAGCGTTTT.

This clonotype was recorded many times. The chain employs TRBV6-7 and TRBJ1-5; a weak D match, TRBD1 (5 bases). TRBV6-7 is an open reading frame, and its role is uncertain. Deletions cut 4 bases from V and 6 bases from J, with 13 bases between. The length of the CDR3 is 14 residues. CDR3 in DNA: TGTGCCAGCAGTTCTCCTCAGGGCGGTCAGCCCCAGCATTTT. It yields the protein CASSSPQGGQPQHF.

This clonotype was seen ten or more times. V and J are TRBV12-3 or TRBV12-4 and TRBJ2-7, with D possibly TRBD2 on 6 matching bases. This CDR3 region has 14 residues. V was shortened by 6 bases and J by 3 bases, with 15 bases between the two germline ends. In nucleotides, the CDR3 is TGTGCCAGCAGAACCCGGGCCGGGGGCTACGAGCAGTACTTC. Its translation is CASRTRAGGYEQYF.